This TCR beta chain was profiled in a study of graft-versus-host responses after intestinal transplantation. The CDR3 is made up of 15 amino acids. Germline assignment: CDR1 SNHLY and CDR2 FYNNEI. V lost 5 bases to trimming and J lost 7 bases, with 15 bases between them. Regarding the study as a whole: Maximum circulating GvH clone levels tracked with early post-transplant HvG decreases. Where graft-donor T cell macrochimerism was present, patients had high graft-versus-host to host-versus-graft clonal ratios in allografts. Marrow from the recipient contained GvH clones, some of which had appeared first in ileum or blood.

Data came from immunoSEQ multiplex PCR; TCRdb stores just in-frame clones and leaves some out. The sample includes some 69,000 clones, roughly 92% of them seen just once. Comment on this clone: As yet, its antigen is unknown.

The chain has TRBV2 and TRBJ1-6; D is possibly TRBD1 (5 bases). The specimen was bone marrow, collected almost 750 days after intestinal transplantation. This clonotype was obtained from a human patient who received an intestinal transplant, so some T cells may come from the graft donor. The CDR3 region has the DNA TGTGCCAGCAGTTACTTGGGACCGAGAAATTCACCCCTCCACTTT. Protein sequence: CASSYLGPRNSPLHF.